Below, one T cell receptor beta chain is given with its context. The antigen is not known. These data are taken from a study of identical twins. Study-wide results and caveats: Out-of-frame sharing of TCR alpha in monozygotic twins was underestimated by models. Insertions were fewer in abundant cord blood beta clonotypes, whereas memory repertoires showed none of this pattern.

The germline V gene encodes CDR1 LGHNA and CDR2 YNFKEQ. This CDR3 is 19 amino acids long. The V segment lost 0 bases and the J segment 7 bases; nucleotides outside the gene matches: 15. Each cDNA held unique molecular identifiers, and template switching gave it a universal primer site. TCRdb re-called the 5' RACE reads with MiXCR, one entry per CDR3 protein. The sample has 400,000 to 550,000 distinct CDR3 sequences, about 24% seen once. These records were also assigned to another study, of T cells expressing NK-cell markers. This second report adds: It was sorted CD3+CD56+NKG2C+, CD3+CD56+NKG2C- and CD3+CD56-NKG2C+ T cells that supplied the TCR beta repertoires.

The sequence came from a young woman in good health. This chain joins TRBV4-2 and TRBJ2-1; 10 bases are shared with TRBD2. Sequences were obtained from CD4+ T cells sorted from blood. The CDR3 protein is CASSQDHSGGLYRGNEQFF. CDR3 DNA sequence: TGTGCCAGCAGCCAAGATCATAGCGGGGGGCTCTACAGGGGGAATGAGCAGTTCTTC.